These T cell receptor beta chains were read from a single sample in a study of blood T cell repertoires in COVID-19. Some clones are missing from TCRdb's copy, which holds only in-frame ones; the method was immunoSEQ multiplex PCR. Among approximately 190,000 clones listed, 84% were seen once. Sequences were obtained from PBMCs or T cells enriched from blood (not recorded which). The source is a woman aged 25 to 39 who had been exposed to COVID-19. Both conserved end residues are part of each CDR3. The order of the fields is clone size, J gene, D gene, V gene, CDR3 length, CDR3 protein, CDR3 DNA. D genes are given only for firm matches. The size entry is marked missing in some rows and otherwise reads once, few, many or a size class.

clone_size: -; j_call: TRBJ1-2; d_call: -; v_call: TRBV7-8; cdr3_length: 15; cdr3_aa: CASSLASGPGVGYTF; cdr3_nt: TGTGCCAGCAGCTTAGCATCAGGGCCCGGTGTCGGCTACACCTTC
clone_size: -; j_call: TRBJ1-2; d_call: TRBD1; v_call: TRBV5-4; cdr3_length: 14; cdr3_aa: CASSLTGGTKGYTF; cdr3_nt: TGTGCCAGCAGCTTGACAGGGGGCACGAAGGGCTACACCTTC
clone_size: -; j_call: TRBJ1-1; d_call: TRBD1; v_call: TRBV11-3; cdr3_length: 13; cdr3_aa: CASSYEGQGRTFF; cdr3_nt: TGTGCCAGCAGCTATGAGGGACAGGGGAGAACTTTCTTT
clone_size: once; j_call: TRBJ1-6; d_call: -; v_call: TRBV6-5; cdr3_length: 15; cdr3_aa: CASRFGSSYNSPLHF; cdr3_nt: TGTGCCAGCAGGTTCGGGAGCTCCTATAATTCACCCCTCCACTTT
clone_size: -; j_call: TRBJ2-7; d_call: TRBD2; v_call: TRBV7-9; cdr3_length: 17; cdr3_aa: CASSLRGLAGGPFEQYF; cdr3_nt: TGTGCCAGCAGCTTACGGGGACTAGCGGGGGGGCCCTTCGAGCAGTACTTC
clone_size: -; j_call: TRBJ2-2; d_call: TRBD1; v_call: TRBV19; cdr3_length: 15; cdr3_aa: CASQGQGHSTGELFF; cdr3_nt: TGTGCCAGTCAGGGACAGGGGCATTCCACCGGGGAGCTGTTTTTT
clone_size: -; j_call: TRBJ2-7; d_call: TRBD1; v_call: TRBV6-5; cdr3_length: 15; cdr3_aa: CASSSKDRGAHEQYF; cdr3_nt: TGTGCCAGCAGTTCAAAGGACAGGGGTGCCCACGAGCAGTACTTC
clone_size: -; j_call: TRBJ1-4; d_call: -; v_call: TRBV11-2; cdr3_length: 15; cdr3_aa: CASSLNGQPVEKLFF; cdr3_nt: TGTGCCAGCAGCTTAAACGGACAGCCCGTAGAAAAACTGTTTTTT
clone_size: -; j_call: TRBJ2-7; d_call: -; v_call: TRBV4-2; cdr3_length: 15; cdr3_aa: CASSRLGGGGNEQYF; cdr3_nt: TGTGCCAGCAGCCGACTTGGAGGGGGAGGGAACGAGCAGTACTTC
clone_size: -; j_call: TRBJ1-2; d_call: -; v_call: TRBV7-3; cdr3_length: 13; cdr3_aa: CASSFPGFNGYTF; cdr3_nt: TGTGCCAGCAGCTTTCCAGGGTTTAATGGCTACACCTTC
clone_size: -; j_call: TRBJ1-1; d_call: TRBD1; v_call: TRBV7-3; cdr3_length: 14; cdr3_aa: CASSPGGAGTEAFF; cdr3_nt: TGTGCCAGCAGCCCAGGGGGCGCGGGCACTGAAGCTTTCTTT
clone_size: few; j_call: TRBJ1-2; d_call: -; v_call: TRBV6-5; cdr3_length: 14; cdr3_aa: CASSPTGGPYGYTF; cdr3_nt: TGTGCCAGCAGTCCTACCGGGGGACCCTATGGCTACACCTTC
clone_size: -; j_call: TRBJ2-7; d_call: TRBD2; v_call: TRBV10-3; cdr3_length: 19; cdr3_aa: CAISGSGLAGRGSSYEQYF; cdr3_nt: TGTGCCATCAGTGGTTCGGGACTAGCGGGTCGGGGATCCTCCTACGAGCAGTACTTC
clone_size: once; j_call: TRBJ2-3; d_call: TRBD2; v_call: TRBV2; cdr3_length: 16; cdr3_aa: CASTSPSGTTTDTQYF; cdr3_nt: TGTGCCAGCACCTCACCCTCGGGGACTACCACAGATACGCAGTATTTT
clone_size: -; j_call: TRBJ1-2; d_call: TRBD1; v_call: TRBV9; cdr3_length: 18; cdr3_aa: CASSVEPGQGVGTYGYTF; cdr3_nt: TGTGCCAGCAGCGTAGAACCGGGACAGGGAGTAGGTACTTATGGCTACACCTTC
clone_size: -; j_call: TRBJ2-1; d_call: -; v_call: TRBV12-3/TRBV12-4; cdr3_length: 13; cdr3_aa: CASRRGTYNEQFF; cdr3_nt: TGTGCCTCGCGCCGAGGTACTTACAATGAGCAGTTCTTC
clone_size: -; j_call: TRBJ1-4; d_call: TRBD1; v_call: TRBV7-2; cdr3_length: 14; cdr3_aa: CASSFGTGYEKLFF; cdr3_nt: TGTGCCAGCAGCTTCGGGACAGGGTATGAAAAACTGTTTTTT
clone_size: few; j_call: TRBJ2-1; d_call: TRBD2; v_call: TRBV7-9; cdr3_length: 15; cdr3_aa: CASSSTSGGANEQFF; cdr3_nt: TGTGCCAGCAGTTCTACTAGCGGGGGGGCCAATGAGCAGTTCTTC
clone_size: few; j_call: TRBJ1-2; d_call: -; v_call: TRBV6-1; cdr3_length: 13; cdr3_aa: CASSEFGGIGYTF; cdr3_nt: TGTGCCAGCAGTGAGTTCGGGGGGATCGGCTACACCTTC
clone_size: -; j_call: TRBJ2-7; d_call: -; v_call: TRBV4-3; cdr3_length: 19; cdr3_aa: CASSQEVYQSGDLSYEQYF; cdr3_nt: TGCGCCAGCAGCCAAGAGGTCTATCAGTCCGGGGATTTGAGCTACGAGCAGTACTTC
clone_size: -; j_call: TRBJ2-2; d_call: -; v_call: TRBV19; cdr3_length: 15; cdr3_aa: CASSMGDSVTGELFF; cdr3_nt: TGTGCCAGTAGTATGGGCGACAGTGTGACCGGGGAGCTGTTTTTT
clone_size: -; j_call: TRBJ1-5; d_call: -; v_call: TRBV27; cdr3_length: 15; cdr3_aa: CASSLTGQLRQPQHF; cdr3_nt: TGTGCCAGCAGCTTAACCGGACAGCTGAGGCAGCCCCAGCATTTT
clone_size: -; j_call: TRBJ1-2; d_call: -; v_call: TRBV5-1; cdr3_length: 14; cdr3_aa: CASSQATVLYGYTF; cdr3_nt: TGCGCCAGCAGCCAGGCGACAGTCCTCTATGGCTACACCTTC
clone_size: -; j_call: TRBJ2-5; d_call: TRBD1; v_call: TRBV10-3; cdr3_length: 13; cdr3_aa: CAIRDRGQETQYF; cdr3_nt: TGTGCCATCAGGGACAGGGGGCAAGAGACCCAGTACTTC
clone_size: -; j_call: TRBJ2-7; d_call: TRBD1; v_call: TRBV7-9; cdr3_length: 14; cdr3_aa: CASSLNTGVYEQYF; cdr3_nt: TGTGCCAGCAGCTTAAATACAGGGGTCTACGAGCAGTACTTC
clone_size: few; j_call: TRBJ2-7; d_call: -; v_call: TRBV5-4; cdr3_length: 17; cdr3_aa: CASSRGPSSGVLYEQYF; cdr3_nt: TGTGCCAGCAGCCGGGGGCCGTCTAGCGGAGTTTTGTACGAGCAGTACTTC
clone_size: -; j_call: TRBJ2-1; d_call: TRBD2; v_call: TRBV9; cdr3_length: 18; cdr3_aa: CASSVDPGGTSSYNEQFF; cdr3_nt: TGTGCCAGCAGCGTAGATCCGGGGGGGACTAGCTCCTACAATGAGCAGTTCTTC
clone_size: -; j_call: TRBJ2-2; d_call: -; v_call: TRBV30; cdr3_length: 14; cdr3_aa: CAWSATSNAGELFF; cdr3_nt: TGTGCCTGGAGTGCGACTAGTAATGCCGGGGAGCTGTTTTTT
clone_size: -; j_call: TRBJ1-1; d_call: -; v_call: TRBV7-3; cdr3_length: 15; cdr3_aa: CASSLIREMNTEAFF; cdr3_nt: TGTGCCAGCAGCTTGATCCGGGAGATGAACACTGAAGCTTTCTTT
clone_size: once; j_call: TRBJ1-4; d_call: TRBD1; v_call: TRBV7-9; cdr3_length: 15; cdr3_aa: CASSSRTGGGEKLFF; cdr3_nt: TGTGCCAGCAGCTCTCGGACAGGGGGCGGCGAAAAACTGTTTTTT
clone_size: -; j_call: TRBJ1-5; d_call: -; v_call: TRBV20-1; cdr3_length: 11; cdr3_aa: CSASRDQPQHF; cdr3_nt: TGCAGTGCTAGTCGGGATCAGCCCCAGCATTTT
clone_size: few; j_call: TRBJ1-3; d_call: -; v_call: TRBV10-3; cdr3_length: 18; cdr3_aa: CAISEPPPTRSSGNTIYF; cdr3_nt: TGTGCCATCAGTGAGCCCCCTCCGACTAGGAGCTCTGGAAACACCATATATTTT
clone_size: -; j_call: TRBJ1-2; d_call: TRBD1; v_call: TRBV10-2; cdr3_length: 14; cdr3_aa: CASTPPRGSYGYTF; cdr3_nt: TGCGCCAGTACTCCCCCCAGGGGGTCTTATGGCTACACCTTC
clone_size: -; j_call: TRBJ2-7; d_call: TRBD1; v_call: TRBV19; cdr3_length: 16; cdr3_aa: CASSISTGFVVYEQYF; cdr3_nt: TGTGCCAGTAGTATTTCGACAGGGTTCGTAGTCTACGAGCAGTACTTC
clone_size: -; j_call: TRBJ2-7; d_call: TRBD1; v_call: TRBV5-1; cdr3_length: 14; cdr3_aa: CASSAGTGAYEQYF; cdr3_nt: TGCGCCAGCAGCGCCGGGACAGGGGCCTACGAGCAGTACTTC
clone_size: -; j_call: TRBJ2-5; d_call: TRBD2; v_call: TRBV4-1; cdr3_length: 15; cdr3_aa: CASSQDPSGRVTQYF; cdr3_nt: TGCGCCAGCAGCCAAGATCCTAGCGGGCGGGTGACCCAGTACTTC
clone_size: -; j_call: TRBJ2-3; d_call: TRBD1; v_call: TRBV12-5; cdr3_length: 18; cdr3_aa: CAKFGTGGRLPGTDTQYF; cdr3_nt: TGTGCTAAATTCGGAACAGGGGGGCGCCTTCCCGGGACAGATACGCAGTATTTT
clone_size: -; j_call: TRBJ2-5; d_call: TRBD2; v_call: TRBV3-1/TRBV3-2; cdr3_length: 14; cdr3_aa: CASSHGGGQETQYF; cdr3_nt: TGTGCCAGCAGCCACGGCGGGGGACAAGAGACCCAGTACTTC
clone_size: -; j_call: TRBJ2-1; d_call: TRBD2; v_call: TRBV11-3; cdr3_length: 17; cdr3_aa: CASSPRASGGSYNEQFF; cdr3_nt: TGTGCCAGCAGCCCCCGAGCTAGCGGGGGTTCCTACAATGAGCAGTTCTTC
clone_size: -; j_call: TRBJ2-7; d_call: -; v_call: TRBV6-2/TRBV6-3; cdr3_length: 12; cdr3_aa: CASSSLSYEQYF; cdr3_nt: TGTGCCAGCAGTTCCCTCTCCTACGAGCAGTACTTC
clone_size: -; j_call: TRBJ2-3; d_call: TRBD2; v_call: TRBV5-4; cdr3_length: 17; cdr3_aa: CASSSGALAGGTDTQYF; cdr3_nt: TGTGCCAGCAGCTCGGGGGCGCTAGCGGGGGGCACAGATACGCAGTATTTT
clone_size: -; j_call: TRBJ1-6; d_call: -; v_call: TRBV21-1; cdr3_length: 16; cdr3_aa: CASSKAPHGGNSPLHF; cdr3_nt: TGTGCCAGCAGCAAAGCGCCACACGGAGGAAATTCACCCCTCCACTTT
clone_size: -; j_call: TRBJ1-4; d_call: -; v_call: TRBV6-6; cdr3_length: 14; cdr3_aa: CASGRTKLDEKLFF; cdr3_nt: TGTGCCAGCGGCCGGACTAAGCTGGATGAAAAACTGTTTTTT
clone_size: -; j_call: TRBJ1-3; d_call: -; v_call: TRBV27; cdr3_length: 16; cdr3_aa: CASSSTRGTSGNTIYF; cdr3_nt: TGTGCCAGCAGTTCAACTCGAGGAACCTCTGGAAACACCATATATTTT
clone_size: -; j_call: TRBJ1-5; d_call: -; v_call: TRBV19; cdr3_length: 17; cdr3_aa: CASSIGRLFYSNQPQHF; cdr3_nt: TGTGCCAGTAGTATAGGCAGACTCTTTTATAGCAATCAGCCCCAGCATTTT
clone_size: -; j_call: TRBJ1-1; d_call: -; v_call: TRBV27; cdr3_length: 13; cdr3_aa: CASSGSLNTEAFF; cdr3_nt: TGTGCCAGCAGTGGCTCCTTGAACACTGAAGCTTTCTTT
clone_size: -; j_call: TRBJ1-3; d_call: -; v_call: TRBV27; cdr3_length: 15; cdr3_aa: CASSLLGGSGNTIYF; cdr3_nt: TGTGCCAGCAGTTTGTTAGGGGGCTCTGGAAACACCATATATTTT
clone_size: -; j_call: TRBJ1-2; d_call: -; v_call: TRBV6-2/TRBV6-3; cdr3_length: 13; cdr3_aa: CASSYSNADGYTF; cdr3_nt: TGTGCCAGCAGTTACTCGAATGCAGATGGCTACACCTTC
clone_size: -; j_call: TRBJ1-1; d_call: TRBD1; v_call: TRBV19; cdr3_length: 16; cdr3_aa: CASSPRDRGVETEAFF; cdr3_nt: TGTGCCAGTAGTCCCAGGGACAGGGGTGTAGAGACTGAAGCTTTCTTT
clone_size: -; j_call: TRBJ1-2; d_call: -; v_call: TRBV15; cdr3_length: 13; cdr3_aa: CATSRVRGGGYTF; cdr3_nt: TGTGCCACCAGCAGAGTTCGAGGGGGTGGCTACACCTTC
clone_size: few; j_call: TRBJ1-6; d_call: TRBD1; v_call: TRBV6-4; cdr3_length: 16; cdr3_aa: CASSDSNSGGSSPLHF; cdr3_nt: TGTGCCAGCAGTGACTCGAATTCAGGGGGTTCTTCACCCCTCCACTTT
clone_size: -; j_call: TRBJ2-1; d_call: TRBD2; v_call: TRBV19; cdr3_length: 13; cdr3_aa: CASSTKTSTEQFF; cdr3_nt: TGTGCCAGTAGCACTAAGACTAGCACTGAGCAGTTCTTC
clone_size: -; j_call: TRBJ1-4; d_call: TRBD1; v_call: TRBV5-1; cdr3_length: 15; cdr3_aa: CASSARDSLNEKLFF; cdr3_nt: TGCGCCAGCAGCGCGCGGGACAGCCTTAATGAAAAACTGTTTTTT
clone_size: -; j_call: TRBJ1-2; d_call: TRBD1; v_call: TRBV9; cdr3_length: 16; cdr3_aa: CASSVDPGQGNYGYTF; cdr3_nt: TGTGCCAGCAGCGTAGACCCGGGACAGGGGAACTATGGCTACACCTTC
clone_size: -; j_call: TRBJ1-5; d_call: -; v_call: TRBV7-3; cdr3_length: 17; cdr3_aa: CASSFTDRPAGNQPQHF; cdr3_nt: TGTGCCAGCAGCTTTACTGACAGGCCAGCGGGCAATCAGCCCCAGCATTTT